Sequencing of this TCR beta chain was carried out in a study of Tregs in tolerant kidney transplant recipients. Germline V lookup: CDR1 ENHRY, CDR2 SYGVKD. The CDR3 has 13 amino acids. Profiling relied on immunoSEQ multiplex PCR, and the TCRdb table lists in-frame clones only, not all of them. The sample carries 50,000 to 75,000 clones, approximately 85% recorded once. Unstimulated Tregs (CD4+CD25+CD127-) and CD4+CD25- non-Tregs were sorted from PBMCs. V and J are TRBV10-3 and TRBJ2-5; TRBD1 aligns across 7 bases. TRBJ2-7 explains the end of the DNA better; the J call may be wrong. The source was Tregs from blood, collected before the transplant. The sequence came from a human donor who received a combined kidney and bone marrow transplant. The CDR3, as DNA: TGTGCCGTTCGGACAGGCCCTACCTACGAGCAGTACTTC. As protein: CAVRTGPTYEQYF.